The 14 T cell receptor beta chains given below trace back to one sample, sequenced in a study of CD8 T cells in Susac syndrome. RNA in amounts of roughly 0.5 to 1 ug was reverse transcribed with random hexamers. Each CDR3 protein is one row after TCRdb ran MiXCR on the immunoSEQ multiplex PCR reads. Of approximately 190,000 distinct CDR3 sequences in the sample, approximately 95% were seen once. The specimen was CD8+ T cells from PBMCs. These TCRs come from a human donor with Susac syndrome.

The chain is built from TRBV9 and TRBJ1-2; D not certain. Germline CDR1 SGDLS, CDR2 YYNGEE. The CDR3 extends over 14 amino acids. Deletions cut 6 bases from V and 1 base from J, with 13 bases between. CDR3 in amino acids: CASTPTEGNYGYTF. In DNA form, the CDR3 reads TGTGCCAGCACCCCAACGGAGGGTAACTATGGCTACACCTTC. The full variable domain, rest sourced from reference TRBV9 and TRBJ1-2, is DSGVTQTPKHLITATGQRVTLRCSPRSGDLSVYWYQQSLDQGLQFLIQYYNGEERAKGNILERFSAQQFPDLHSELNLSSLELGDSALYFCASTPTEGNYGYTFGSGTRLTVV.

This clonotype showed up just once. The chain joins TRBV5-6 to TRBJ1-5, with D unresolved. V shed 4 bases and J shed 7 bases, with 12 bases lying between them. CDR3 length: 13 residues. The germline V gene encodes CDR1 SGHDT and CDR2 YYEEEE. This chain's CDR3 is CASSPGDGQPQHF. The DNA for the CDR3 is TGTGCCAGCAGCCCCGGGGATGGCCAGCCCCAGCATTTT. The whole variable domain, remainder taken from reference TRBV5-6 and TRBJ1-5, is DAGVTQSPTHLIKTRGQQVTLRCSPKSGHDTVSWYQQALGQGPQFIFQYYEEEERQRGNFPDRFSGHQFPNYSSELNVNALLLGDSALYLCASSPGDGQPQHFGDGTRLSIL.

This clonotype was seen just once. The chain combines TRBV3-1 with TRBJ1-2; TRBD1 is a possible D gene (5 bases). The CDR3 has 15 amino acids. V shed 4 bases and J shed 6 bases, with 18 bases lying between them. Germline V gene data show CDR1 as LGHDT and CDR2 as YNNKEL (reference sequence). The CDR3 is CASSPISDSGNGYTF. CDR3 nucleotide sequence: TGTGCCAGCAGCCCGATCAGCGACAGTGGGAATGGCTACACCTTC.

J is TRBJ1-5 and V is TRBV2; 10 bases align to TRBD1. With V trimmed by 4 bases and J by 3 bases, 9 bases remained unmatched. CDR3 length: 17 amino acids. Per the germline V gene, CDR1 is SNHLY and CDR2 is FYNNEI. The CDR3 DNA sequence: TGTGCCAGCAGTGGGACCCGGGACAGGGGATCCAATCAGCCCCAGCATTTT. It codes for CASSGTRDRGSNQPQHF. Full variable domain (rest looked up from reference TRBV2 and TRBJ1-5): EPEVTQTPSHQVTQMGQEVILRCVPISNHLYFYWYRQILGQKVEFLVSFYNNEISEKSEIFDDQFSVERPDGSNFTLKIRSTKLEDSAMYFCASSGTRDRGSNQPQHFGDGTRLSIL.

The gene calls are TRBV4-1 and TRBJ2-7; tentatively, D is TRBD1 (5 bases). CDR3 length: 16 residues. V dropped 0 bases and J dropped 3 bases, with 15 bases sitting between them. Germline CDR1 MGHRA, CDR2 YSYEKL. The CDR3 sequence is CASSQDQGVSLYEQYF. As DNA, the CDR3 is TGCGCCAGCAGCCAAGATCAAGGGGTATCTCTCTACGAGCAGTACTTC.

V gene TRBV5-1 combines with J gene TRBJ1-1, with TRBD1 matching 7 bases. Germline trimming cut 4 bases from V and 5 bases from J; bases unmatched to any gene: 11. The CDR3 is 15 amino acids. Germline V gene sequence: CDR1 SGHRS, CDR2 YFSETQ. CDR3 loop: CASSGQRDSGTEAFF. DNA for the CDR3: TGCGCCAGCAGCGGGCAGAGGGACAGTGGGACTGAAGCTTTCTTT.

The chain links TRBV28 to TRBJ1-1; D perhaps matches TRBD1 (5 bases). This CDR3 contains 16 residues. CDR1 MDHEN and CDR2 SYDVKM come from the germline V gene. Trimming took off 2 bases at V and 3 bases at J, with 16 bases between the two ends. The CDR3 reads CASSLPSAGGDTEAFF. DNA of the CDR3: TGTGCCAGCAGTTTACCTTCTGCGGGGGGGGACACTGAAGCTTTCTTT.

In its sample, this clonotype was seen once. CDR3 sequence reads: CSVTGETSTGELFF. DNA for the CDR3: TGCAGCGTCACCGGCGAGACGTCCACCGGGGAGCTGTTTTTT. This chain joins TRBV29-1 and TRBJ2-2; no clear D. V was shortened by 6 bases and J by 4 bases, with 15 bases between the two germline ends. The germline CDR1 and CDR2 sequences are SQVTM and ANQGSEA. The CDR3 is 14 amino acids.

The chain has TRBV13 and TRBJ1-3; D unclear. This CDR3 is 20 amino acids long. V lost 1 base to trimming and J lost 0 bases, with 22 bases between them. Germline assignment: CDR1 PRHDT and CDR2 FYEKMQ (reference sequence). In DNA, the CDR3 is TGTGCCAGCAGCTTAGCATTGTCGCCCGTAATGTCCCTCTCTGGAAACACCATATATTTT. As protein: CASSLALSPVMSLSGNTIYF.

The V call is TRBV7-8, the J call TRBJ2-3, with D perhaps being TRBD1 or TRBD2 (5 bases each). CDR3 length equals 17 residues. V gave up 4 bases and J gave up 1 base, with 18 bases separating them. Germline CDR1 SGHVS, CDR2 FQNEAQ. The CDR3: CASSSLAGDPGTDTQYF. Here the CDR3 DNA reads TGTGCCAGCAGCTCCCTTGCTGGGGACCCAGGCACAGATACGCAGTATTTT.

The chain carries TRBV14 and TRBJ1-1; 9 positions agree with TRBD1. Germline V gene sequence: CDR1 SGHDN, CDR2 FVKESK. V trimming: 4 bases; J trimming: 4 bases; junction bases outside the gene matches: 7. There are 15 residues in the CDR3. CDR3 residues: CASSPWTGVTTEAFF. The CDR3 region has the DNA TGTGCCAGCAGCCCCTGGACAGGGGTGACCACTGAAGCTTTCTTT.

This chain connects TRBV5-6 to TRBJ1-5; TRBD1 is a possible D gene (6 bases). V lost 0 bases to trimming and J lost 3 bases, with 10 bases between them. CDR3 length equals 15 residues. Per germline, CDR1 SGHDT and CDR2 YYEEEE. In DNA, the CDR3 is TGTGCCAGCAGCTTGGGGCAGGGGATCAATCAGCCCCAGCATTTT. Its protein product is CASSLGQGINQPQHF.

This clonotype was found once. V usage is TRBV9 and J usage is TRBJ1-4; TRBD1 aligns across 7 bases. From germline, CDR1 is SGDLS and CDR2 YYNGEE. The CDR3 is 16 residues long. J gave up 5 bases and V 0 bases, and 7 bases lay outside the gene matches. The CDR3 region has the DNA TGTGCCAGCAGCGTAGCAGGGGGAATGGCCAATGAAAAACTGTTTTTT. Amino acids: CASSVAGGMANEKLFF.

The CDR3 sequence is CASSPPNEKLFF. For the CDR3, the DNA is TGTGCCAGCAGCCCTCCTAATGAAAAACTGTTTTTT. The chain links TRBV3-1 to TRBJ1-4; D is ambiguous. Germline loops: CDR1 LGHDT, CDR2 YNNKEL (reference sequence). The V gene lost 4 bases and the J gene lost 3 bases, with 3 bases spanning the gap. This CDR3 comprises 12 residues.